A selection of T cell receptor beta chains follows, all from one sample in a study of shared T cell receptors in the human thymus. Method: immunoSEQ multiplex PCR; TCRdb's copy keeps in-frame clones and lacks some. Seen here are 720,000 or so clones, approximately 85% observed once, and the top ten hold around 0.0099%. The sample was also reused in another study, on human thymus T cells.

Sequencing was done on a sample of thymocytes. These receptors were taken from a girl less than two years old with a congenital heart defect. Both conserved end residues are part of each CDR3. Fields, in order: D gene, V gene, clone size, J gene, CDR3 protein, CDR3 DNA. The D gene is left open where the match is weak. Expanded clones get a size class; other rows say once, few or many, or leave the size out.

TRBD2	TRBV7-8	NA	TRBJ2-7	CASSAPSGGLYF	TGTGCCAGCAGCGCCCCTAGCGGGGGTTTGTACTTC
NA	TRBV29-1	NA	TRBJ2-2	CSVESARVPGELFF	TGCAGCGTTGAATCCGCCAGGGTTCCCGGGGAGCTGTTTTTT
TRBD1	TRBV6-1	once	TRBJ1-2	CASSEEATGFFDYGYTF	TGTGCCAGCAGTGAAGAGGCGACAGGGTTCTTTGACTATGGCTACACCTTC
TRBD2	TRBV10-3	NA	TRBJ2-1	CAISGVRGGHNEQFF	TGTGCCATCAGTGGTGTACGGGGGGGCCACAATGAGCAGTTCTTC
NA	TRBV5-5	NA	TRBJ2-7	CASSRGQKVAYEQYF	TGTGCCAGCAGCAGGGGACAAAAAGTAGCCTACGAGCAGTACTTC
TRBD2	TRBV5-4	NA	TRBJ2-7	CASSLGPTSGDYYEQYF	TGTGCCAGCAGCTTGGGCCCCACTAGCGGGGACTACTACGAGCAGTACTTC
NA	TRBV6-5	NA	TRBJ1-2	CASSSRTTLKGGGYTF	TGTGCCAGCAGTTCCCGGACTACTTTGAAAGGAGGAGGCTACACCTTC
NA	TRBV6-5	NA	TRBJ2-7	CASSCGQSSYEQYF	TGTGCCAGCAGTTGTGGGCAGAGCTCCTACGAGCAGTACTTC
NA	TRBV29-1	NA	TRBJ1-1	CSVEDLPGGEAFF	TGCAGCGTTGAAGATCTACCGGGGGGAGAAGCTTTCTTT
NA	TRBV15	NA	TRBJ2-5	CATSPRRGGYETQYF	TGTGCCACCAGCCCCCGCCGAGGGGGTTACGAGACCCAGTACTTC
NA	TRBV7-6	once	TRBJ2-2	CASSQRTEFNTGELFF	TGTGCCAGCAGCCAGCGGACGGAATTCAACACCGGGGAGCTGTTTTTT
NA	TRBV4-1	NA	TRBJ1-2	CASSQAGRGRYGYTF	TGCGCCAGCAGCCAAGCCGGGCGTGGGAGATATGGCTACACCTTC
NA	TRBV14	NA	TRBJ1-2	CASSQMRRGSRGYGYTF	TGTGCCAGCAGCCAGATGAGGAGGGGATCGAGAGGATATGGCTACACCTTC
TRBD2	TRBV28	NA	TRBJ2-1	CASSFDRLSGGFCDEQFF	TGTGCCAGCAGTTTTGACCGTCTGAGCGGGGGGTTTTGCGATGAGCAGTTCTTC
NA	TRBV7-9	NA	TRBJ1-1	CASSPGQEAFF	TGTGCCAGCAGCCCAGGACAGGAAGCTTTCTTT
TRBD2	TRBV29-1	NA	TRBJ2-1	CSFTGTSGGEQFF	TGCAGCTTTACCGGGACTAGCGGGGGTGAGCAGTTCTTC
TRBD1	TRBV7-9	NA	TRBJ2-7	CASSSASGTDLREQYF	TGTGCCAGCAGCTCTGCCTCCGGGACAGACCTCCGCGAGCAGTACTTC
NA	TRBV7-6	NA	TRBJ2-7	CASRPTYISYEQYF	TGTGCCAGCAGACCTACCTATATCTCCTACGAGCAGTACTTC
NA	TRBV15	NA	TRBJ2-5	CATSRVYRGGADGRGEVSQYF	TGTGCCACCAGCAGAGTTTATCGAGGGGGGGCCGACGGGCGGGGCGAGGTGTCCCAGTACTTC
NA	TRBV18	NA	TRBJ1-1	CASSPWRGYNTEAFF	TGTGCCAGCTCACCCTGGCGGGGATACAACACTGAAGCTTTCTTT
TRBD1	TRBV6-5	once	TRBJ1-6	CASSYSGQGVSPLHF	TGTGCCAGCAGTTACAGCGGACAGGGGGTTTCACCCCTCCACTTT
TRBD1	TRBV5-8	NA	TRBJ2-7	CASSRSFYRGTPYEQYF	TGTGCCAGCAGCCGGTCATTCTACAGGGGGACCCCCTACGAGCAGTACTTC
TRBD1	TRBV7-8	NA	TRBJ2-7	CASRRAGTANYEQYF	TGTGCCAGCAGACGGGCCGGGACAGCGAATTACGAGCAGTACTTC
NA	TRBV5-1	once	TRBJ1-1	CASSPDGQASGTEAFF	TGCGCCAGCAGCCCCGACGGTCAAGCCTCGGGCACTGAAGCTTTCTTT
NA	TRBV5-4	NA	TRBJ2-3	CASSRDWGDQQTDTQYF	TGTGCCAGCAGCCGCGATTGGGGGGATCAACAGACAGATACGCAGTATTTT
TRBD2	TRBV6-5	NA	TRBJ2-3	CASSWTSGGHTDTQYF	TGTGCCAGCAGTTGGACTAGCGGGGGCCACACAGATACGCAGTATTTT
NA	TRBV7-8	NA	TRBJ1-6	CASSLAPMFRVVGSSYNSPLHF	TGTGCCAGCAGCTTAGCGCCCATGTTCAGGGTGGTGGGAAGCTCCTATAATTCCCCCCTCCACTTT
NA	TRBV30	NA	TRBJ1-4	CAWSVRRIGGEKLFF	TGTGCCTGGAGTGTACGGAGGATCGGCGGAGAAAAACTGTTTTTT
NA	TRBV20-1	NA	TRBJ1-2	CSALEGYTF	TGCAGTGCACTGGAGGGCTACACCTTC
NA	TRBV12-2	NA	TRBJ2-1	CASRLARTGLGEQFF	TGTGCAAGTCGCTTAGCGAGGACAGGTCTGGGTGAGCAGTTCTTC
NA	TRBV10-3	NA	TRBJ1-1	CAVAGDLLVNTEAFF	TGTGCCGTGGCGGGGGACCTGCTGGTTAACACTGAAGCTTTCTTT
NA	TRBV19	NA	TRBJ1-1	CASSTPSGGENTEAFF	TGTGCCAGTAGTACTCCTTCGGGAGGGGAGAACACTGAAGCTTTCTTT
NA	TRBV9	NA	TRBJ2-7	CASSVGAGLIYEQYF	TGTGCCAGCAGCGTAGGGGCGGGTCTTATCTACGAGCAGTACTTC
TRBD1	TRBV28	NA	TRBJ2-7	CASRVSRSTGGRQYF	TGTGCCAGCAGGGTCTCACGATCAACAGGGGGGAGGCAGTACTTC
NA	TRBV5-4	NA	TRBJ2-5	CASSFGGAGGETQYF	TGTGCCAGCAGTTTTGGGGGAGCGGGTGGAGAGACCCAGTACTTC
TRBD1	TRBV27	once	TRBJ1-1	CASSLQGTDEKNTEAFF	TGTGCCAGCAGTTTACAGGGGACAGACGAGAAGAACACTGAAGCTTTCTTT
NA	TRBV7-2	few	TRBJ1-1	CASSYGGLMNTEAFF	TGTGCCAGCAGCTACGGAGGGCTTATGAACACTGAAGCTTTCTTT
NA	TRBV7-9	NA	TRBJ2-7	CASSLTQGWNEQYF	TGTGCCAGCAGCTTAACCCAGGGTTGGAACGAGCAGTACTTC
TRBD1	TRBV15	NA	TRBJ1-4	CATSRDREKKKLFF	TGTGCCACCAGCAGGGACAGGGAGAAGAAAAAACTGTTTTTT
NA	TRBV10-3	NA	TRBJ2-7	CAISDVEAPYEQYF	TGTGCCATCAGTGACGTCGAAGCACCCTACGAGCAGTACTTC
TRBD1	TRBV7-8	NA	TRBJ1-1	CASSPLLPDRAEAFF	TGTGCCAGCAGCCCTCTCCTCCCGGACAGGGCTGAAGCTTTCTTT
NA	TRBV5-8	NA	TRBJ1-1	CASSPKQGVEPEAFF	TGTGCCAGCAGCCCCAAACAGGGAGTAGAGCCTGAAGCTTTCTTT
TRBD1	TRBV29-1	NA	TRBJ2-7	CSAGTDPYEQYF	TGCAGCGCCGGGACAGACCCCTACGAGCAGTACTTC
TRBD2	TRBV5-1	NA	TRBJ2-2	CASSPLAGANTGELFF	TGCGCCAGCAGCCCCTTAGCGGGGGCGAACACCGGGGAGCTGTTTTTT
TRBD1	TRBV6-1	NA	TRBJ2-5	CASSGPRPRTGARDTRAQYF	TGTGCCAGCAGTGGACCGAGACCGAGGACAGGGGCAAGAGACACCAGGGCCCAGTACTTC
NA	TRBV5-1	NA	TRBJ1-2	CASSLCGILGYTF	TGCGCCAGCAGCTTGTGCGGGATTTTAGGCTACACCTTC
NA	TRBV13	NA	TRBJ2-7	CASSLGRTRRTFSYEQYF	TGTGCCAGCAGCTTAGGTCGCACCCGGAGGACTTTCTCCTACGAGCAGTACTTC
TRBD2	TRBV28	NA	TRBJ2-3	CASSLITPLAQRGVGDTQYF	TGTGCCAGCAGTTTGATAACTCCTCTCGCGCAGCGGGGGGTCGGAGATACGCAGTATTTT
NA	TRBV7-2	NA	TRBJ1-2	CASSLASGPVF	TGTGCCAGCAGCTTAGCTAGTGGGCCGGTCTTC